This TCR beta chain derives from a study of T cells in Graves' hyperthyroidism and ophthalmopathy (dated by TCRdb to between 2017 and 2020). With regard to the full study: Peripheral blood was sampled at the time of initial diagnosis, prior to any treatment. Once sampling was done, hyperthyroidism patients were given methimazole at a starting dose of 30 mg daily, whereas ophthalmopathy patients were given high-dose intravenous methylprednisolone. In more than 5 Graves' hyperthyroidism patients, the study also compared T-cell repertoires from thyroid tissue with T-cell repertoires from blood. Prospective prediction of ophthalmopathy was tested in an independent validation cohort of 18 hyperthyroidism patients and 15 to 17 patients who later progressed to ophthalmopathy. The paper reports TCR Vbeta CDR3 sequencing of fewer than 150 peripheral blood samples: around 45 ophthalmopathy, about 75 hyperthyroidism and around 17 progressor patients. For training and testing, the 100 or so patients in the discovery cohort were randomly divided in a 7:3 ratio. A discovery cohort of about a hundred patients, 43 with Graves' ophthalmopathy and roughly 59 with stable Graves' hyperthyroidism, was used to find distinguishing TCR V-J signatures.

Stable Graves' hyperthyroidism was defined as no progression to ophthalmopathy during 18 months of follow-up. Hyperthyroidism patients were aged 18 to 65 years and newly diagnosed, with disease duration of less than 2 months. The study excluded patients with uncontrolled infections, other autoimmune diseases, pregnancy or lactation. Diagnoses were established on the basis of clinical symptoms, serum thyroxine and TRAb, thyroid ultrasound, and orbital computed tomography. PBMCs were separated from approximately 10 ml of fresh peripheral blood using Ficoll-Paque density gradient centrifugation. Total RNA was extracted with Trizol reagent, and quality was checked on an Agilent 2100 Bioanalyzer. What the study reported, not specific to this receptor: Most expanded thyroid clonotypes (frequency above 0.001) were also detected in blood, suggesting blood repertoires may reflect thyroid immune responses. No statistical method was used to fix the sample size in advance, and group allocation was not hidden from the investigators. In validation, progression to ophthalmopathy was predicted by the model with nearly 71% sensitivity and 72% to 80% specificity, a median of about 6 months before onset. A model built on a 13 V-J signature distinguished ophthalmopathy from stable hyperthyroidism, reaching about 88% sensitivity and about 81% specificity in cross-validation and 80%/75% in testing.

CDR1 MNHEY and CDR2 SVGEGT were looked up in the germline V gene. Including the terminal cysteine and phenylalanine, the CDR3 comprises 16 residues. CDR3 DNA is the only sequence kept; it has 48 bases, read in frame from the first base. Here V drops 6 bases and J drops 4 bases, and the junction holds 8 bases not matched to any gene. Amplification of TCR beta CDR3 regions was carried out from RNA transcripts. For the first round of RT-PCR on the TCR CDR3, the HTBI primer set was used together with the Qiagen OneStep RT-PCR kit. Libraries were constructed in a second round of multiplex PCR, after which size selection and purification were performed. Libraries were sequenced paired-end with 100 bp reads on an Illumina HiSeq2000. From the authors' description of their analysis: SOAPnuke was used to process the raw data, removing reads that contained adapters or uncalled bases, had a mean Phred below 15, or lacked an exact match to the constant primer or identifier. COPE v1.2.5 was used to merge the high-quality paired reads, and each unique nucleotide sequence was defined as a clonotype. Clonotypes were aligned to IMGT TRBV, TRBD and TRBJ reference segments using MiTCR v1.1. The analysis included only V-J combinations with a frequency above 0.0001, which together covered approximately 99% of the repertoires. A TCS score was defined as the ratio between F50 (clonal expansion) and ExV (chaos), using BLOSUM62-based TCRdist between CDR3 peptides within each V-J. Welch's t-statistics and random forest reduced roughly 530 V-J features to around 14, which were used in a naive Bayes classifier (R e1071). The raw public data were reprocessed by TCRdb itself: fastp quality trimming at Q25, MiXCR clonotype calling, in-frame beta chains only. Here each entry gathers all rows of one CDR3 protein and keeps the most common genes and DNA. TCRdb assigned the V and J calls; the authors' analysis was not used. The sample table contains under 700,000 distinct CDR3 sequences; only one count was recorded for 16% of them. The top ten hold approximately 20% of the sample.

Regarding this clonotype: The target of this receptor is not known. No qualities accompany the bases; no much larger clone lies one base away.

The rearrangement joined TRBV6-2 or TRBV6-3 to TRBJ2-3, and 12 junctional nucleotides match TRBD1. This receptor was identified in a woman in her late teens or twenties with Graves' hyperthyroidism. Material: blood. The DNA is as follows: TGTGCCAGCAGCGGGGGGGGGACAGGGGGCGCAGATACGCAGTATTTT. Its protein product is CASSGGGTGGADTQYF.